This T cell receptor delta chain emerged from a study of gamma-delta T cells after stem cell transplantation. This clone came up a few times. Translating this DNA gives a protein that differs at residue 7 from the TCRdb one, which belongs to a much larger clone; a read error is likely, and the protein shown is this translation. TCRdb redid clone calling on the RT-PCR reads using CATT. The table has about 1,300 delta-chain clones, under 2% seen once. The TCR was taken from a human donor. It is not recorded whose cells these are; they may come from a transplant donor. The sample comprised gamma-delta T cells.

CDR3 sequence (DNA): TGTGCCTGTGACACCGTGGTTGGGGGTCCGAGAACCGATAAACTCATCTTT. Amino acid sequence: CACDTVVGGPRTDKLIF. This chain joins TRDV2 and TRDJ1; TRDD3 might be the D (6 bases). CDR3 size: 17 residues. Trimming removed 0 bases at V and 2 bases at J, with 18 bases between. Germline loops: CDR1 GEAIGNYY, CDR2 EKD.